This T cell receptor (beta chain) was recorded in a study of cytomegalovirus exposure and HLA in healthy donors. Measured with immunoSEQ multiplex PCR; TCRdb has only the in-frame clones, and not every one. The table lists 150,000 to 200,000 clones, 87% of them singletons. The clonotype originates from a woman in her twenties or thirties in good health and CMV-seronegative. Sequenced: PBMCs.

CDR3 region: CASSYRLFSGTDTQYF. DNA of the CDR3: TGTGCCAGCAGTTACCGCTTGTTTAGCGGGACAGATACGCAGTATTTT. This sequence joins TRBV6-5 and TRBJ2-3; 7 bases fit TRBD2. Germline V gene lookup returns CDR1 MNHEY and CDR2 SVGAGI. CDR3 length: 16 amino acids. After removal of 2 bases from V and 3 bases from J, the junction contained 8 bases not matched to a gene.